This entry lists 25 T cell receptor beta chains sequenced from one sample in a study of CD8+ T cells in alopecia areata. Extraction and reverse transcription of RNA yielded cDNA as the sequencing template. The protocol was immunoSEQ multiplex PCR, while the TCRdb copy is restricted to in-frame clones and leaves out a portion. Of 60,000 to 85,000 clones in the sample, 29% were seen once. Treatment defined: oral pan-JAK inhibitor, 5-10 mg twice daily. Sample: CD8+ T cells sorted from blood, taken at week 4, from a patient treated with tofacitinib. These receptor sequences come from a human donor with alopecia areata.

The gene calls are TRBV29-1 and TRBJ1-2; tentative D call: TRBD1 (5 bases). Germline CDR1 SQVTM, CDR2 ANQGSEA. V lost 1 base, J lost 5 bases, and 11 bases lay in between. The CDR3 runs 13 residues. For the CDR3, the DNA is TGCAGCGTTGAAGGGGGCGCATCTTATGGCTACACCTTC. Translating it yields CSVEGGASYGYTF.

The V call is TRBV6-5, the J call TRBJ1-1, with D tentatively TRBD1 (6 bases). The V and J ends lost 4 bases and 1 base respectively, with 7 bases between them. The V gene's germline CDR1 is MNHEY and CDR2 SVGAGI. There are 13 residues in the CDR3. CDR3 DNA sequence: TGTGCCAGCAGTTTCAGGGGGAACACTGAAGCTTTCTTT. Its translation: CASSFRGNTEAFF.

This clone came up many times. J is TRBJ1-2 and V is TRBV7-2; D is ambiguous. With 4 bases removed from V and 2 bases from J, the gap between germline ends came to 17 bases. Germline loops: CDR1 SGHTA, CDR2 FQGNSA. The CDR3 is made up of 16 amino acids. CDR3 region: CASSWSKTARNYGYTF. The DNA of the CDR3 is TGTGCCAGCAGCTGGAGCAAGACTGCCAGGAACTATGGCTACACCTTC.

This clone was observed a few times. The rearrangement joins TRBV7-9 to TRBJ1-2; possible D gene TRBD1, 5 bases. Trimming removed 4 bases from V and 4 bases from J, with 22 bases in between. CDR3 size: 17 residues. Germline lookup yields CDR1 SEHNR and CDR2 FQNEAQ (reference sequence). In nucleotides, the CDR3 is TGTGCCAGCAGCTCCCCGGAGGGAGGGATCGGGGGCTATGGCTACACCTTC. It yields the protein CASSSPEGGIGGYGYTF.

This chain connects TRBV13 to TRBJ1-2; possible D gene TRBD1, 5 bases. V was cut by 5 bases and J by 5 bases, with 12 bases left in between. The CDR3 runs to 13 residues. Per germline, CDR1 PRHDT and CDR2 FYEKMQ (reference sequence). The CDR3 here is CASSTRTQYGYTF. The CDR3 coding sequence is TGTGCCAGCAGCACAAGGACACAGTATGGCTACACCTTC.

This chain connects TRBV29-1 to TRBJ2-5; D tentatively fits TRBD1 or TRBD2 (7 bases each). The V end was cut by 7 bases, the J end by 0 bases, with 18 bases between. The CDR3 totals 15 residues. Germline-derived CDR1 and CDR2 are SQVTM and ANQGSEA. The CDR3 DNA reads TGCAGCGGGCTGGGGGGGACAGTCTACCAAGAGACCCAGTACTTC. Its protein product is CSGLGGTVYQETQYF.

The J gene is TRBJ2-5, the V gene TRBV30, with 7 bases aligning to TRBD2. The CDR3 is made up of 13 amino acids. In germline, CDR1 is GTSNPN, CDR2 SVGIG (reference sequence). The V and J ends lost 2 bases and 4 bases, in that order; junction bases with no gene match: 4. The CDR3 sequence: CAWSPWGGETQYF. The CDR3 nucleotides read TGTGCCTGGAGTCCCTGGGGGGGAGAGACCCAGTACTTC.

There are a few counts of this clone. This rearrangement joins TRBV29-1 to TRBJ2-7; no clear D gene. CDR1 and CDR2 from the germline V gene are SQVTM and ANQGSEA. The V end was cut by 7 bases, the J end by 10 bases, with 14 bases between. The CDR3 extends over 10 amino acids. CDR3 residues: CSAIDGVQYF. The CDR3 region has the DNA TGCAGCGCCATTGACGGTGTACAGTACTTC.

This clone came up a few times. V is TRBV7-9 and J is TRBJ2-1; 10 bases agree with TRBD1. V was clipped by 2 bases and J by 7 bases; unmatched bases: 2. Germline lookup yields CDR1 SEHNR and CDR2 FQNEAQ (reference sequence). The CDR3 is 14 amino acids. The CDR3 spells CASSLRGQGNEQFF. The CDR3 DNA reads TGTGCCAGCAGCTTAAGGGGACAGGGGAATGAGCAGTTCTTC. The variable domain in full, completed from reference TRBV7-9 and TRBJ2-1, reads DTGVSQNPRHKITKRGQNVTFRCDPISEHNRLYWYRQTLGQGPEFLTYFQNEAQLEKSRLLSDRFSAERPKGSFSTLEIQRTEQGDSAMYLCASSLRGQGNEQFFGPGTRLTVL.

The gene calls are TRBV27 and TRBJ1-2; 8 nucleotides line up with TRBD1. Losses at the gene ends were 6 bases for V and 5 bases for J; bases not matched to a gene: 11. CDR3 length: 15 amino acids. Germline V gives CDR1 MNHEY, CDR2 SMNVEV (reference sequence). CDR3 loop: CASSLTGGSLYGYTF. The CDR3 DNA sequence: TGTGCCAGCAGCCTAACAGGGGGATCCTTATATGGCTACACCTTC.

The chain uses TRBV27 and TRBJ2-7; a weak D match, TRBD2 (5 bases). V was pared by 5 bases and J by 4 bases, with 12 bases between. From germline, CDR1 is MNHEY and CDR2 SMNVEV (reference sequence). The CDR3 runs 13 residues. The CDR3 region is CASSEGLGYEQYF. CDR3 nucleotide sequence: TGTGCCAGCAGTGAGGGTCTCGGGTACGAGCAGTACTTC.

This clone showed up just a few times. This chain links TRBV11-2 with TRBJ1-4; 7 nucleotides align to TRBD1. V gave up 2 bases and J gave up 7 bases; unmatched junction bases: 4. CDR1 SGHAT and CDR2 FQNNGV come from the germline V gene. The CDR3 consists of 14 residues. The CDR3 DNA reads as TGTGCCAGCAGCTTAATACAGGGGAGTGAAAAACTGTTTTTT. Its protein is CASSLIQGSEKLFF.

This rearrangement joins TRBV9 to TRBJ2-1; D is possibly TRBD2 (6 bases). V lost 4 bases and J 8 bases, leaving 19 bases between the germline ends. Germline assignment: CDR1 SGDLS and CDR2 YYNGEE. The CDR3 consists of 15 residues. The CDR3 reads CASSPMAGFSDEQFF. The CDR3 nucleotides are TGTGCCAGCAGCCCGATGGCGGGATTCTCCGATGAGCAGTTCTTC.

This clone was seen more than once but under ten times. The genes are TRBV23-1 and TRBJ2-5; the D is unclear. TRBV23-1 is an open reading frame, and its role is uncertain. This CDR3 contains 13 residues. The ends were cut back, 11 bases at V and 3 bases at J, with 16 bases in the middle. CDR3 region: CAPKGRSKETQYF. DNA of the CDR3: TGCGCCCCCAAAGGACGGTCAAAAGAGACCCAGTACTTC.

This clone was recorded many times. The chain links TRBV28 to TRBJ2-7; 10 bases line up with TRBD1. The V and J ends lost 6 bases and 1 base, in that order; junction bases with no gene match: 6. CDR3 length equals 15 residues. Germline-derived CDR1 and CDR2 are MDHEN and SYDVKM. CDR3: CASRPTGQGSYEQYF. The CDR3 DNA reads as TGTGCCAGCAGACCGACGGGACAGGGGTCCTACGAGCAGTACTTC.

V is TRBV29-1 and J is TRBJ1-4, with unresolved D. Germline values: CDR1 SQVTM, CDR2 ANQGSEA. CDR3 length equals 14 residues. V was pared by 5 bases and J by 8 bases, with 18 bases between. Here the CDR3 DNA reads TGCAGCGTTCCCCAAACGGAAAACGGGGAAAAACTGTTTTTT. It codes for CSVPQTENGEKLFF.

The chain is built from TRBV29-1 and TRBJ1-1; D possibly corresponds to TRBD1 (6 bases). This CDR3 is 13 amino acids long. Deletions cut 7 bases from V and 5 bases from J, with 17 bases between. Germline lookup yields CDR1 SQVTM and CDR2 ANQGSEA. The CDR3 protein is CSAGPGQPTEAFF. The CDR3 DNA follows: TGCAGCGCTGGCCCGGGACAACCAACTGAAGCTTTCTTT. The whole variable domain, filled in from reference TRBV29-1 and TRBJ1-1, reads SAVISQKPSRDICQRGTSLTIQCQVDSQVTMMFWYRQQPGQSLTLIATANQGSEATYESGFVIDKFPISRPNLTFSTLTVSNMSPEDSSIYLCSAGPGQPTEAFFGQGTRLTVV.

V gene TRBV6-6 combines with J gene TRBJ2-5, with 11 bases aligning to TRBD2. Trimming removed 6 bases from V and 4 bases from J; junction bases left unmatched: 4. CDR3 length equals 14 residues. The germline CDR1 and CDR2 sequences are MNHNY and SVGAGI (reference sequence). The CDR3 coding sequence is TGTGCCAGCAGCGGGCTAGCGGGAGGAGAGACCCAGTACTTC. Amino acids: CASSGLAGGETQYF.

The J gene is TRBJ2-4, the V gene TRBV5-4, with 8 bases fitting TRBD1. The V segment lost 4 bases and the J segment 3 bases; nucleotides outside the gene matches: 9. The CDR3 has 16 amino acids. Per the germline V gene, CDR1 is SGHNT and CDR2 is YYREEE (reference sequence). The CDR3 region is CASSRWTGNDKNIQYF. CDR3 in DNA: TGTGCCAGCAGCCGGTGGACAGGGAATGACAAAAACATTCAGTACTTC.

In this sample, this clone turned up many times. The V call is TRBV27, the J call TRBJ1-4, with a tentative D call TRBD1 (5 bases). V gave up 5 bases and J gave up 2 bases, with 27 bases separating them. The CDR3 contains 20 residues. CDR1 is MNHEY and CDR2 is SMNVEV in the germline V gene (reference sequence). CDR3 residues: CASSPAGRLSQQATNEKLFF. DNA of the CDR3: TGTGCCAGCAGTCCAGCCGGTCGACTATCTCAACAGGCGACTAATGAAAAACTGTTTTTT.

This clone was seen more than once but under ten times. The chain recombines TRBV19 with TRBJ2-1; no clear D gene. The CDR3 has 13 amino acids. Trimming cost V 1 base and J 8 bases, with 9 bases left between them. Germline V gene data show CDR1 as LNHDA and CDR2 as SQIVND (reference sequence). The CDR3 sequence: CASSIARWDEQFF. DNA for the CDR3: TGTGCCAGTAGTATAGCCAGGTGGGATGAGCAGTTCTTC.

This clone is deemed large (0.1 to 1%). Additional DNA sequences in this sample encode the identical CDR3. The V and J genes are TRBV2 and TRBJ2-7; 9 bases are shared with TRBD1. With V trimmed by 3 bases and J by 2 bases, 5 bases remained unmatched. Germline CDR1 reads SNHLY; CDR2 reads FYNNEI. This CDR3 has 15 amino acids. CDR3 in DNA: TGTGCCAGCAGTGAGATTGGACAGGGGACCTACGAGCAGTACTTC. Its translation: CASSEIGQGTYEQYF.

This clone was seen a handful of times. The chain uses TRBV27 and TRBJ2-7; D ambiguous. CDR1 MNHEY and CDR2 SMNVEV come from the germline V gene (reference sequence). The V and J ends lost 2 bases and 3 bases respectively, with 11 bases between them. This CDR3 spans 14 amino acids. The CDR3 DNA reads as TGTGCCAGCAGTTTAGGACCCGCCGGCTACGAGCAGTACTTC. Translated, it gives CASSLGPAGYEQYF.

The sample holds a few counts of this clone. V gene TRBV29-1 combines with J gene TRBJ2-3; D possibly corresponds to TRBD1 (5 bases). Per germline, CDR1 SQVTM and CDR2 ANQGSEA. The CDR3 totals 13 residues. The V end lost 5 bases, the J end lost 8 bases, and 17 bases lay between the germline ends. In DNA, the CDR3 is TGCAGCGTTCCGTCCCAACAGGTGTTTACGCAGTATTTT. It yields the protein CSVPSQQVFTQYF.

The gene calls are TRBV12-5 and TRBJ2-5, with no clear D. The V gene's germline CDR1 is LGHNT and CDR2 FRNRAP. The length of the CDR3 is 12 residues. The V end lost 4 bases, the J end lost 6 bases, and 9 bases lay between the germline ends. CDR3 coding DNA: TGTGCTAGTGGTTCTCCGATCAAGACCCAGTACTTC. Protein sequence: CASGSPIKTQYF.